The 8 T cell receptor beta chains below all came from one sample that was sequenced in a study of vaccination effects on CD4 cells after COVID-19. The data were produced by immunoSEQ multiplex PCR, yet TCRdb's version contains in-frame clones alone and is incomplete. The repertoire holds tens of thousands of clones, with 76% as singletons. These TCRs' antigens remain unknown. CD4+ T cell isolation took place after less than 13 days of culture. A PCR test confirmed that the person had SARS-CoV-2 infection between March and December 2020. Vaccination of participants consisted of two doses of either the BNT162b2 or mRNA-1273 vaccine. Sequencing used CD4+ T cells from PBMCs cultured without peptide, obtained after COVID-19 vaccination. All receptors derive from a human donor who had a prior SARS-CoV-2 infection.

CDR3 region: CASSFWGGEAFF. The CDR3 DNA sequence: TGTGCCAGCAGCTTTTGGGGGGGCGAAGCTTTCTTT. The gene calls are TRBV11-3 and TRBJ1-1; possible D gene TRBD1, 6 bases. This CDR3 has 12 amino acids. V lost 3 bases to trimming and J lost 8 bases, with 10 bases between them. Germline V gives CDR1 SGHNT, CDR2 YENEEA.

V gene TRBV6-5 combines with J gene TRBJ2-5; 9 positions agree with TRBD1. This CDR3 comprises 15 residues. With V trimmed by 2 bases and J by 7 bases, 8 bases remained unmatched. Germline CDR1 reads MNHEY; CDR2 reads SVGAGI. The CDR3 protein is CASSYPGTGKGTQYF. In nucleotides, the CDR3 is TGTGCCAGCAGTTACCCGGGGACAGGGAAGGGGACCCAGTACTTC.

The rearrangement joins TRBV5-1 to TRBJ2-7; 7 bases map to TRBD1. The CDR3 spans 15 residues. Germline V gene lookup returns CDR1 SGHRS and CDR2 YFSETQ. V lost 4 bases to trimming and J lost 4 bases; unmatched junction nucleotides: 11. The CDR3 is CASSPINTGDYEQYF. The CDR3, as DNA: TGCGCCAGCAGCCCGATCAATACAGGGGATTACGAGCAGTACTTC.

The chain is built from TRBV11-2 and TRBJ2-3; the D gene is possibly TRBD2 (5 bases). The CDR3 has 13 amino acids. Germline V gene data show CDR1 as SGHAT and CDR2 as FQNNGV. V was pared by 5 bases and J by 9 bases, with 15 bases between. CDR3 sequence (DNA): TGTGCCAGCAGCGAAAACACCGAGGGAACGCAGTATTTT. Translated, it gives CASSENTEGTQYF.

J is TRBJ2-7 and V is TRBV2; D may match TRBD1 or TRBD2 (7 bases each). CDR1 and CDR2 from the germline V gene are SNHLY and FYNNEI. The length of the CDR3 is 15 residues. The ends were cut back, 5 bases at V and 4 bases at J, with 18 bases in the middle. CDR3 sequence: CASSLSDREGYEQYF. CDR3 sequence (DNA): TGTGCCAGCAGTCTTTCCGACAGGGAGGGGTACGAGCAGTACTTC.

The chain links TRBV5-6 to TRBJ2-3; possibly TRBD2 for D (6 bases). The CDR3 consists of 17 residues. Germline V gene lookup returns CDR1 SGHDT and CDR2 YYEEEE. Trimming removed 2 bases from V and 0 bases from J, with 16 bases in between. CDR3 nucleotide sequence: TGTGCCAGCAGCTTTTGGGGGGTAGGCTCCAGCACAGATACGCAGTATTTT. Protein sequence: CASSFWGVGSSTDTQYF.

The rearrangement links TRBV5-1 to TRBJ2-5; D perhaps matches TRBD2 (5 bases). Trimming took off 4 bases at V and 1 base at J, with 14 bases between the two ends. Germline V gene data show CDR1 as SGHRS and CDR2 as YFSETQ. The CDR3 has 15 residues. CDR3 region: CASSRDPGSQETQYF. The CDR3 region has the DNA TGCGCCAGCAGCCGCGACCCGGGGTCCCAAGAGACCCAGTACTTC. The full variable domain, rest sourced from reference TRBV5-1 and TRBJ2-5, is KAGVTQTPRYLIKTRGQQVTLSCSPISGHRSVSWYQQTPGQGLQFLFEYFSETQRNKGNFPGRFSGRQFSNSRSEMNVSTLELGDSALYLCASSRDPGSQETQYFGPGTRLLVL.

CDR3: CASSQERASGRLEQYF. The CDR3 nucleotides are TGTGCCAGCAGCCAAGAAAGGGCTAGCGGCCGTCTGGAGCAGTACTTC. This rearrangement joins TRBV14 to TRBJ2-7; 7 bases map to TRBD2. Germline V gene sequence: CDR1 SGHDN, CDR2 FVKESK. V dropped 0 bases and J dropped 7; count of bases not matched to a gene: 12. This CDR3 comprises 16 residues.